A selection of T cell receptor beta chains follows, all from one sample in a study of T cells expressing NK-cell markers. From the 5' RACE reads, TCRdb lists one entry per CDR3 protein and no DNA. The sample's table shows about 160,000 distinct CDR3 sequences. Sequencing was done on a sample of blood T cells: a sorted CD56 or NKG2C T cell subset, CD4+ or CD8+ T cells, or bulk PBMC T cells (not recorded which). Receptors were obtained from a man aged 18-69 years in good health. The CDR3 runs from the conserved cysteine through the conserved F or W.

j_gene,v_gene,CDR3aa
TRBJ2-7,TRBV6-1,CASSFGTGQPGQYF
TRBJ1-1,TRBV27,CASSSLIGTANTEAFF
TRBJ1-5,TRBV10-3,CAISGTGWGQPQHF
TRBJ2-3,TRBV2,CAAVPLPTDTQYF
TRBJ2-3,TRBV7-3,CASSLQPDTQYF
TRBJ2-4,TRBV20-1,CSAKTGSPHIQYF
TRBJ1-6,TRBV6-5,CASSYGGVNSPLHF
TRBJ1-2,TRBV11-2,CASSLGQGGLNSYGYTF
TRBJ2-7,TRBV20-1,CSANQLAGSYEQYF
TRBJ2-1,TRBV29-1,CSARGTPNNEQFF
TRBJ2-7,TRBV13,CASSLGLAGRASTYEQYF
TRBJ1-6,TRBV7-9,CASRGLDSPLHF
TRBJ2-7,TRBV11-3,CASSYGGGGYEQYF
TRBJ2-7,TRBV6-5,CASSYSTGTGGRGEQYF
TRBJ1-5,TRBV20-1,CSARDGDGMGHQPQHF
TRBJ2-3,TRBV5-1,CASSEIPGDYTDTQYF
TRBJ2-1,TRBV7-2,CASSLNSGEMGNEQFF
TRBJ2-2,TRBV2,CACDRRNTGELFF
TRBJ2-3,TRBV9,CASSPTTGEADTQYF
TRBJ1-5,TRBV2,CASSITGGGNQPQHF
TRBJ2-1,TRBV7-9,CASSSAAGGSFF
TRBJ2-5,TRBV7-7,CASSFVGGQETQYF
TRBJ1-1,TRBV9,CASSVEGGMNTEAFF
TRBJ2-7,TRBV19,CASSYLQTGIYEQYF
TRBJ2-2,TRBV12-3/TRBV12-4,CASSFVGSTGELFF
TRBJ2-5,TRBV7-9,CASRTGGSQETQYF
TRBJ2-1,TRBV6-2/TRBV6-3,CASSLLGLRAWPNEQFF
TRBJ2-5,TRBV6-6,CASTGVQETQYF
TRBJ2-1,TRBV6-1,CASRTRPRGLWNEQFF
TRBJ2-7,TRBV6-4,CASRRTVKRCYEQYF
TRBJ2-2,TRBV10-3,CAISELWMTSGGANTGELFF
TRBJ2-3,TRBV5-4,CASRRKGLAQDTQYF
TRBJ2-5,TRBV13,CASSQTRPRTQETQYF
TRBJ2-7,TRBV15,CATSARDSYEQYF
TRBJ1-1,TRBV5-4,CASSLVGGRLDQEAFF
TRBJ1-4,TRBV7-8,CASSLEDRANEKLFF
TRBJ2-7,TRBV7-2,CASSSSGTEEYF
TRBJ2-4,TRBV11-2,CASSPSGGTLAKNIQYF
TRBJ2-3,TRBV4-2,CASSPGPIFSSGTDTQYF
TRBJ2-7,TRBV3-1,CASSSRRRNYEQYF
TRBJ1-2,TRBV20-1,CSARITHPGYTF
TRBJ2-5,TRBV7-9,CASSPTGGRETQYF
TRBJ2-1,TRBV9,CASSVRDRGPDEQFF
TRBJ1-1,TRBV28,CAPSGPNTEAFF
TRBJ1-1,TRBV6-2/TRBV6-3,CASRLPGQGKDTEAFF